Described below is a single T cell receptor (beta chain) sequence and its context. This record belongs to a study of T cell changes during pregnancy in multiple sclerosis. Losses at the gene ends were 4 bases for V and 5 bases for J; bases not matched to a gene: 9. The CDR3 is 16 residues long. CDR1 is MNHEY, CDR2 SVGAGI, per germline. Sequenced by immunoSEQ multiplex PCR; TCRdb stores in-frame clones only, minus some. The sample lists just under 65,000 clones; approximately 95% were seen once. The sequencing used CD8+ T cells from peripheral blood mononuclear cells, collected in the second trimester of pregnancy. V usage is TRBV6-5 and J usage is TRBJ2-3; TRBD2 aligns across 10 bases. This TCR was sampled from a female donor with multiple sclerosis, enrolled in a pregnancy study. The CDR3 nucleotides are TGTGCCAGCAGTTCGCGAGCGGGAGGGCCGATAGATACGCAGTATTTT. This sequence encodes CASSSRAGGPIDTQYF.